The sequence of this TCR beta chain was determined in a study of Ad26.COV2.S vaccination and SARS-CoV-2 variants (dated by TCRdb to about 2021). The study in broad terms: Vaccine-arm donors came from COV1001, a multicentre, randomized, double-blind, placebo-controlled phase I-IIa trial of Ad26.COV2.S in healthy adults. Throughout the experiments and outcome assessment, investigators stayed blinded to trial group allocation. Ad26.COV2.S was given intramuscularly at 5x10^10 or 1x10^11 viral particles, as a single shot or as two shots 56 days apart. The TCR-sequenced set comprised around 30 samples: some 19 Ad26.COV2.S vaccine recipients, 5 placebo recipients and 8 SARS-CoV-2 convalescent individuals. Sequencing of the TCRbeta repertoire served to evaluate the specificity and breadth of SARS-CoV-2-reactive T cell receptors following Ad26.COV2.S vaccination. Trial participants were randomized into five groups of five, in which low-dose or high-dose Ad26.COV2.S was given once or twice, or placebo was given on both occasions. The full study reports these points: Substantial breadth of spike-specific CD8+ and CD4+ T cell responses was reported after vaccination. The study was not powered to compare responses between vaccine doses or regimens. The authors noted that total T cell responses may have been underestimated by the TCR breadth and depth analyses. Ad26.COV2.S recipients had higher spike-specific TCR breadth than placebo recipients (P = 0.0014). Vaccine and placebo recipients had similar non-spike TCR breadth, a finding consistent with the vaccine containing only spike.

In light of the paper, this sample's treatment or condition label describes: 19 received Ad26.COV2.S at low or high dose, single or two shots; roughly five received placebo; per-sample allocation not given. Repertoires of vaccine and placebo recipients were sequenced from samples collected on day 63 after the first injection. Between 29 July and 7 August 2020, Cohort 1b enrolled 20 to 30 adults aged 18-55 years at one site in Boston, USA. Ad26.COV2.S was a replication-incompetent adenovirus type 26 vector that expressed a prefusion-stabilized SARS-CoV-2 spike protein derived from the original Wuhan strain. This clone has a single count. This clone's antigen is unknown. No base-level quality is on record; no much larger clone is a single base apart. TCRbeta CDR3 regions were sequenced with the immunoSEQ Assay. After extraction, genomic DNA underwent amplification by bias-controlled multiplex PCR, followed by high-throughput sequencing. As for how the authors treated the data: To quantify the absolute abundance of every unique TCRbeta CDR3 region, sequences were collapsed and filtered. T cell fraction was estimated by normalizing TCRbeta template counts to usable DNA, which was measured by amplifying reference genes present in all nucleated cells. Repertoire TCRs were annotated as SARS-CoV-2-specific when V gene, CDR3 amino acid sequence and J gene were exactly matched to a known reactive TCR set. The reference SARS-CoV-2 TCR set was obtained from MIRA and was filtered for enrichment in COVID-19-positive ImmuneCODE repertoires, whereby public or cross-reactive TCRs were removed. Using the MIRA antigens, annotated TCRs were further analysed by specific ORF or by position within an ORF. Depth was the summed frequency of annotated unique rearrangements, while breadth was defined as annotated unique rearrangements over total unique productive rearrangements. Two-sided Wilcoxon rank-sum tests were applied when comparing TCR breadth between groups. Not all clones reach the TCRdb copy of this immuneACCESS table, which keeps in-frame sequences only. Checked studies attribute under half of the gap to unresolved V genes and leave the rest unexplained. The DNA gave D and trimming, while V, J and clone size come from that table. This sample is represented by 300,000 to 400,000 clones; roughly 85% of them were singletons. About 3.5% of the sample rests with the top ten.

This TCR came from a person aged 18-60 years who received the Ad26.COV2.S COVID-19 vaccine or a placebo. This material consisted of peripheral blood, taken in a trial of Ad26.COV2.S vaccine versus placebo.

The CDR3 amino acid sequence is: CASGILTGGNSYEQYF. The DNA sequence is as follows: TGTGCCAGCGGAATCCTTACAGGGGGCAATTCCTACGAGCAGTACTTC. The chain links TRBV28 with TRBJ2-7, and 9 junctional nucleotides match TRBD1. Reading from cysteine to phenylalanine, the CDR3 counts 16 amino acids. Just CDR3 DNA is preserved here, 48 bases in frame from base 1. Based on the germline V gene, the CDR1 and CDR2 sequences are MDHEN and SYDVKM. Clipping removes 8 bases from V and 1 base from J, with 12 as the unmatched junction base count.